This entry features one T cell receptor (beta chain) sequence. As processed by the authors: Amplification of reference gene primers provided the estimated nucleated cell counts. Using immunoSEQ multiplex PCR, the repertoire was profiled, and TCRdb retains in-frame clones only, with some absent. V and J calls and clone size are as listed in that table; D and trimming were resolved from the DNA. The sample holds about 240,000 clones, more than 75% seen once. This specimen belongs to a study of blood T cell repertoires in COVID-19. Study background: Sources were T cells, B-cell-depleted T cells, or PBMCs; the material itself was cDNA or gDNA.

The germline gives CDR1 MNHEY, CDR2 SVGAGI. CDR3 length: 15 amino acids. With V trimmed by 0 bases and J by 3 bases, 1 base remained unmatched. The V call is TRBV6-5, the J call TRBJ2-3; TRBD2 matches at 9 bases. The specimen sequenced was peripheral blood. The sequence was collected from a woman older than 75 with COVID-19, enrolled during active disease. The CDR3 reads CASSYSSGGTDTQYF. The CDR3 nucleotides read TGTGCCAGCAGTTACTCTAGCGGGGGTACAGATACGCAGTATTTT.